This is a list of T cell receptor beta chains from one sample in a study of T cells in Graves' hyperthyroidism and ophthalmopathy. TCRdb recomputed calls from the multiplex PCR reads with MiXCR, one row per CDR3 protein. The profile covers about 300,000 distinct CDR3 sequences, with around 20% appearing a single time and just under 40% taken by the ten largest. Source material: blood. These receptors all stem from a man aged 50-59 years with Graves' ophthalmopathy. Both conserved end residues are part of each CDR3.

TRBV25-1 | CASSVAGGVETQYF
TRBV2 | CASRTAMNTEAFF
TRBV2 | CASSEGASGRDLYNEQFF
TRBV10-2 | CASTPGGREQYF
TRBV28 | CASSPTRTATDTQYF
TRBV5-1 | CASSLAGMGQAHNEQFF
TRBV30 | CAWGEDRSYGYTF
TRBV15 | CATSRGATDRTYEQYF
TRBV19 | CASSKGWGTNSYNEQFF
TRBV11-2 | CASSFGFSYEQYF
TRBV5-1 | CASSLAGDSGTEAFF
TRBV3-1 | CASSRAGGTYQAFF
TRBV2 | CASSESSSEELFF
TRBV7-2 | CASSSTGTSYYEQYF
TRBV2 | CASSVSTDLNTEAFF
TRBV5-1 | CASSLGGRELFF
TRBV7-2 | CASSFSGGDTDTQYF
TRBV5-5 | CASSLTVGPLHF